The T cell receptor (beta chain) described here comes from a study of T cell repertoires in breast cancer. Overall study context: Healthy donors' blood served as controls for breast cancer tumor, lymph node and blood samples.

Paired alpha-beta TCRs of CD8+ T cells were analyzed by expanded emulsion RT-PCR. The study, taken as a whole, reports: Antigen-based selection and expansion was suggested by diverse encodings of shared TCRs. About 20 TCR pairs shared by seven or more tumors were possibly tumor-specific.

This clonotype was found many times. Antigen: not known. Blocking oligonucleotides added to a second nested PCR suppressed unpaired genes. TCRdb used MiXCR to reprocess the emulsion pairing reads, holding one entry per CDR3 protein. Among roughly 40,000 distinct CDR3 sequences listed, around 45% were seen once. The sequenced sample was CD8+ T cells. The TCR was taken from a pool of human donors with breast cancer or a healthy control (not recorded which).

CDR3 DNA: TGTGCCAGCCACTCCTACAATGAGCAGTTCTTC. Residues: CASHSYNEQFF. The genes are TRBV27 and TRBJ2-1; D is uncertain. The germline V gene has CDR1 MNHEY and CDR2 SMNVEV (reference sequence). The CDR3 consists of 11 residues. Deletions cut 8 bases from V and 0 bases from J, with 2 bases between.